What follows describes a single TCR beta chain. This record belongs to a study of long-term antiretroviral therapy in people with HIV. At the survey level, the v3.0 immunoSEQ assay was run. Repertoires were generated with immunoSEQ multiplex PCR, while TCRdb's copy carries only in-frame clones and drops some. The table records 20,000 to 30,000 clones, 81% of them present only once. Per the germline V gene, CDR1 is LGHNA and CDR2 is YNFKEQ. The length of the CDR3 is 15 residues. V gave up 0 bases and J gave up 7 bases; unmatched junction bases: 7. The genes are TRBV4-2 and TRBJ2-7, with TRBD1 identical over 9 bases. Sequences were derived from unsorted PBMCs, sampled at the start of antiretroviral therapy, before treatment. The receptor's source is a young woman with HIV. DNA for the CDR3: TGTGCCAGCAGCCAAGAAGGGACAGGGTTTCGAGAGCAGTACTTC. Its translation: CASSQEGTGFREQYF.